These 23 T cell receptor beta chains share one sample of origin, sequenced in a study of blood T cell repertoires in COVID-19. Using immunoSEQ multiplex PCR, the repertoire was profiled, and TCRdb retains in-frame clones only, with some absent. The sample consists of 200,000 to 300,000 clones, around 86% of them appearing once. Material for sequencing was peripheral blood. The receptors derive from a man aged 40-49 years who had recovered from COVID-19.

The chain combines TRBV5-5 with TRBJ1-5; D perhaps matches TRBD1 (5 bases). Germline values: CDR1 SGHKS, CDR2 YYEKEE (reference sequence). There are 13 residues in the CDR3. V dropped 7 bases and J dropped 6 bases, with 14 bases sitting between them. The chain's CDR3 is CASSHGGSQPQHF. The CDR3 nucleotides read TGTGCCAGCTCCCATGGGGGGTCTCAGCCCCAGCATTTT.

The chain couples TRBV6-5 to TRBJ2-7; D remains ambiguous. Germline V gene data show CDR1 as MNHEY and CDR2 as SVGAGI. The CDR3 extends over 15 amino acids. The V gene lost 2 bases and the J gene lost 5 bases, with 16 bases spanning the gap. CDR3 sequence: CASSYGSVNTDEQYF. The CDR3 nucleotides are TGTGCCAGCAGTTACGGCAGCGTGAATACCGACGAGCAGTACTTC.

V usage is TRBV12-3 or TRBV12-4 and J usage is TRBJ2-1; a possible D gene is TRBD1 (5 bases). The CDR3 has 13 residues. With 3 bases removed from V and 7 bases from J, the gap between germline ends came to 10 bases. The chain's CDR3 is CASSFGALNEQFF. The CDR3 DNA sequence: TGTGCCAGCAGTTTTGGGGCCCTTAATGAGCAGTTCTTC.

This chain connects TRBV12-3 or TRBV12-4 to TRBJ1-2; D is uncertain. V shed 3 bases and J shed 5 bases, with 10 bases lying between them. The CDR3 runs 13 residues. The CDR3 loop reads CASSFRGTYGYTF. CDR3 DNA: TGTGCCAGCAGTTTTCGAGGAACGTATGGCTACACCTTC.

The chain employs TRBV5-1 and TRBJ1-3; 7 bases align to TRBD1. Per germline, CDR1 SGHRS and CDR2 YFSETQ. This CDR3 spans 15 amino acids. V dropped 4 bases and J dropped 1; count of bases not matched to a gene: 5. The CDR3 DNA follows: TGCGCCAGCAGCCTACAGGGGTTGTCTGGAAACACCATATATTTT. Translating it yields CASSLQGLSGNTIYF.

The V gene is TRBV4-2, the J gene TRBJ2-7; 7 bases fit TRBD1. Germline V lookup: CDR1 LGHNA, CDR2 YNFKEQ. The J segment lost 6 bases and the V segment lost 4 bases, leaving 3 bases of the junction unmatched. The CDR3 length is 12 residues. DNA for the CDR3: TGTGCCAGCAGCCGTGCAGGGGGCGAGCAGTACTTC. Its protein is CASSRAGGEQYF.

This chain joins TRBV20-1 and TRBJ2-5; 7 bases fit TRBD1. The V gene end was trimmed by 3 bases and the J gene end by 0 bases; junction bases not matched to a gene: 7. Looked up from germline, CDR1 is DFQATT and CDR2 is SNEGSKA (reference sequence). The CDR3 has 15 residues. The CDR3 sequence: CSASKQGTYQETQYF. The DNA for the CDR3 is TGCAGTGCTAGTAAACAGGGGACGTACCAAGAGACCCAGTACTTC.

This clone has a single count. For the CDR3, the DNA is TGCGCCAGCAGCGTGGGCGGGAGCAGGGGAATACAGCCCCAGCATTTT. It yields the protein CASSVGGSRGIQPQHF. The genes are TRBV5-1 and TRBJ1-5; D is perhaps TRBD1 (6 bases). CDR3 length equals 16 residues. Trimming took 4 bases from V and 7 from J, leaving 21 bases between them. The germline CDR1 and CDR2 sequences are SGHRS and YFSETQ.

This clone was seen only a few times. Other DNA sequences in the sample encode the same CDR3. This rearrangement joins TRBV5-1 to TRBJ2-7, with D perhaps matching TRBD2 (6 bases). CDR1 and CDR2 (germline): SGHRS, YFSETQ. Trimming stripped 0 bases from V and 0 bases from J, with 10 bases between. The CDR3 sequence is 15 residues long. Written as DNA, the CDR3 is TGCGCCAGCAGCTTGGAGGGGAGGAGCTCCTACGAGCAGTACTTC. It is translated as CASSLEGRSSYEQYF.

This clone was seen a single time. This chain links TRBV7-8 with TRBJ2-3; no firm D call. Trimming took 5 bases from V and 4 from J, leaving 22 bases between them. This CDR3 has 17 residues. Germline V gene lookup returns CDR1 SGHVS and CDR2 FQNEAQ. The CDR3: CASSPRAESIWADTQYF. CDR3 in DNA: TGTGCCAGCAGCCCTCGTGCGGAGTCCATATGGGCAGATACGCAGTATTTT. The variable domain in full, with the rest retrieved from reference TRBV7-8 and TRBJ2-3, is GAGVSQSPRYKVAKRGQDVALRCDPISGHVSLFWYQQALGQGPEFLTYFQNEAQLDKSGLPSDRFFAERPEGSVSTLKIQRTQQEDSAVYLCASSPRAESIWADTQYFGPGTRLTVL.

The V and J genes are TRBV12-3 or TRBV12-4 and TRBJ2-5; tentatively, D is TRBD2 (6 bases). The CDR3 is 13 amino acids. The V gene lost 6 bases and the J gene lost 5 bases, with 13 bases spanning the gap. CDR3 sequence (DNA): TGTGCCAGCAGGGAGGGAAGTGACGAGACCCAGTACTTC. It yields the protein CASREGSDETQYF.

V and J are TRBV7-2 and TRBJ1-3; 7 nucleotides align to TRBD1. The germline CDR1 and CDR2 sequences are SGHTA and FQGNSA. This CDR3 comprises 18 residues. V was clipped by 0 bases and J by 0 bases; unmatched bases: 8. The CDR3 reads CASSLAGGQMSSGNTIYF. The CDR3, as DNA: TGTGCCAGCAGCTTAGCCGGGGGACAGATGAGCTCTGGAAACACCATATATTTT.

The chain employs TRBV29-1 and TRBJ2-3; D might be TRBD2 (5 bases). This CDR3 has 13 amino acids. V was trimmed by 1 base and J by 0 bases, leaving 5 bases between them. Germline CDR1 is SQVTM and CDR2 is ANQGSEA. The CDR3 DNA follows: TGCAGCGTTGAAGGGACTAGCACAGATACGCAGTATTTT. It codes for CSVEGTSTDTQYF.

The rearrangement links TRBV18 to TRBJ1-5; 9 positions match TRBD1. Looked up from germline, CDR1 is KGHSH and CDR2 is LQKENI. This CDR3 comprises 16 residues. V lost 5 bases, J lost 7 bases, and 12 bases stayed unmatched. This CDR3 reads CASSATPGQGGQPQHF. The CDR3 bases are TGTGCCAGCTCAGCCACTCCGGGACAGGGAGGGCAGCCCCAGCATTTT.

The rearrangement links TRBV5-6 to TRBJ2-1, with 7 bases aligning to TRBD1. CDR3 size: 15 residues. J was trimmed by 3 bases and V by 0 bases; bases with no gene match: 3. Germline assignment: CDR1 SGHDT and CDR2 YYEEEE. The CDR3 DNA reads TGTGCCAGCAGCTTGGGGGACAGCCACTACAATGAGCAGTTCTTC. Protein: CASSLGDSHYNEQFF. The entire variable domain, with the rest obtained from reference TRBV5-6 and TRBJ2-1, is as follows: DAGVTQSPTHLIKTRGQQVTLRCSPKSGHDTVSWYQQALGQGPQFIFQYYEEEERQRGNFPDRFSGHQFPNYSSELNVNALLLGDSALYLCASSLGDSHYNEQFFGPGTRLTVL.

The chain recombines TRBV7-9 with TRBJ2-3; TRBD1 is a possible D gene (5 bases). V lost 4 bases to trimming and J lost 4 bases, with 9 bases between them. CDR3 size: 13 residues. Per germline, CDR1 SEHNR and CDR2 FQNEAQ (reference sequence). The CDR3: CASSSPRADTQYF. In nucleotides, the CDR3 is TGTGCCAGCAGCTCCCCCAGGGCAGATACGCAGTATTTT.

The V gene is TRBV7-8, the J gene TRBJ2-2; a possible D gene is TRBD1 (6 bases). CDR3 size: 14 residues. Germline-derived CDR1 and CDR2 are SGHVS and FQNEAQ. The V and J ends lost 1 base and 6 bases respectively, with 9 bases between them. The CDR3 is CASSLDRAAGELFF. In DNA, the CDR3 is TGTGCCAGCAGCTTAGACAGGGCGGCCGGGGAGCTGTTTTTT.

This clone was detected only a few times. V gene TRBV7-2 combines with J gene TRBJ2-7, with 12 bases lining up with TRBD2. Unmatched junction bases numbered 9, after V lost 5 bases and J lost 7 bases. This CDR3 comprises 15 residues. The germline V gene has CDR1 SGHTA and CDR2 FQGNSA. The CDR3 is CASSLDLAGGREQYF. In DNA form, the CDR3 reads TGTGCCAGCAGCCTCGACCTAGCGGGAGGGCGGGAGCAGTACTTC.

The chain employs TRBV9 and TRBJ2-2; D uncertain. The V end lost 4 bases, the J end lost 0 bases, and 16 bases lay between the germline ends. This CDR3 has 17 amino acids. From germline, CDR1 is SGDLS and CDR2 YYNGEE. CDR3 loop: CASSPHPLAANTGELFF. CDR3 nucleotides: TGTGCCAGCAGCCCACACCCCCTCGCCGCGAACACCGGGGAGCTGTTTTTT. Full variable domain (rest looked up from reference TRBV9 and TRBJ2-2): DSGVTQTPKHLITATGQRVTLRCSPRSGDLSVYWYQQSLDQGLQFLIQYYNGEERAKGNILERFSAQQFPDLHSELNLSSLELGDSALYFCASSPHPLAANTGELFFGEGSRLTVL.

The chain is built from TRBV4-2 and TRBJ1-3, with 7 bases matching TRBD1. J lost 4 bases, V lost 6 bases, and 12 bases had no gene match. The V gene's germline CDR1 is LGHNA and CDR2 YNFKEQ. The CDR3 runs 16 residues. The CDR3 sequence is CASSKTRGLQGNTIYF. CDR3 nucleotide sequence: TGTGCCAGCAGTAAGACGAGGGGGCTTCAGGGAAACACCATATATTTT.

J is TRBJ2-7 and V is TRBV7-9; TRBD2 agrees at 8 bases. Trimming at V came to 5 bases and at J to 1 base, leaving 7 bases not matched to a gene. This CDR3 is 15 amino acids long. Germline V gene sequence: CDR1 SEHNR, CDR2 FQNEAQ (reference sequence). This chain's CDR3 is CASSKAAGGSYEQYF. The CDR3 DNA is TGTGCCAGCAGCAAAGCGGCGGGGGGATCCTACGAGCAGTACTTC.

This clone showed up just once. The chain carries TRBV5-6 and TRBJ1-2, with a weak D call TRBD1 (6 bases). This CDR3 contains 15 residues. V lost 3 bases to trimming and J lost 6 bases, with 18 bases between them. Germline values: CDR1 SGHDT, CDR2 YYEEEE. CDR3 sequence reads: CASSWVSLGADGYTF. CDR3 nucleotides: TGTGCCAGCAGCTGGGTTAGCTTGGGGGCGGATGGCTACACCTTC.

This CDR3 is CASSGTGRETEAFF. The CDR3, as DNA: TGTGCCAGCAGCGGGACAGGGAGGGAAACTGAAGCTTTCTTT. The chain employs TRBV13 and TRBJ1-1; 9 nucleotides match TRBD1. J gave up 5 bases and V 5 bases, and 6 bases lay outside the gene matches. Germline V gene sequence: CDR1 PRHDT, CDR2 FYEKMQ (reference sequence). The CDR3 is made up of 14 amino acids.